This TCR beta chain was profiled in a study of shared clonotypes between healthy human individuals. Clones were read by immunoSEQ multiplex PCR, and TCRdb kept only the in-frame ones, dropping some. The repertoire holds 2,500,000 or so clones, 85% to 95% seen once, with more than 0.35% in the top ten. V dropped 5 bases and J dropped 1 base, with 13 bases sitting between them. The CDR3 runs 15 residues. The germline V gene has CDR1 SNHLY and CDR2 FYNNEI. The TCR was taken from a man between 18 and 35 years old in good health. Some clones in this sample may be carry-over from other donors' samples. Sequences were obtained from naive CD4+ T cells from PBMCs. As for subset: CD45RA+ positively selected. The rearrangement joins TRBV2 to TRBJ2-3; D is perhaps TRBD1 (5 bases). CDR3: CASSLGRRGTDTQYF. CDR3 bases: TGTGCCAGCAGTTTGGGGCGGAGAGGCACAGATACGCAGTATTTT.